This T cell receptor (beta chain) is drawn from a study of chemoradiotherapy in HPV16-positive cancers. Clones were sequenced by immunoSEQ multiplex PCR, and TCRdb holds only the in-frame ones, with some missing. The data hold some 8,600 clones, with 75% observed a single time. The CDR3 has 16 residues. Deletions cut 5 bases from V and 3 bases from J, with 20 bases between. Per the germline V gene, CDR1 is SGHRS and CDR2 is YFSETQ. The sample was collected from a patient who underwent chemoradiotherapy. This clonotype originated in a human donor with HPV-associated anogenital cancer. The chain joins TRBV5-1 to TRBJ1-2; perhaps TRBD1 as D (6 bases). CDR3 nucleotides: TGCGCCAGCAGAGACTCCCCCGGCGGGGGCGACTATGGCTACACCTTC. It is translated as CASRDSPGGGDYGYTF. Filled out from reference TRBV5-1 and TRBJ1-2, the complete variable domain reads KAGVTQTPRYLIKTRGQQVTLSCSPISGHRSVSWYQQTPGQGLQFLFEYFSETQRNKGNFPGRFSGRQFSNSRSEMNVSTLELGDSALYLCASRDSPGGGDYGYTFGSGTRLTVV.